Below, 21 T cell receptor beta chains from the same sample are listed, as sequenced in a study of T cells in localized non-small cell lung cancer. Measured with immunoSEQ multiplex PCR; TCRdb has only the in-frame clones, and not every one. The sample lists 17,000 or so clones; 75% to 90% were seen once. Sequencing was performed on peripheral blood, taken before any cancer treatment. The receptors were sampled from a male donor at least 60 years old with stage II squamous cell lung carcinoma.

The rearrangement joins TRBV25-1 to TRBJ1-3, with TRBD1 matching over 7 bases. The CDR3 totals 15 residues. From germline, CDR1 is MGHDK and CDR2 SYGVNS. Trimming at V came to 5 bases and at J to 2 bases, leaving 6 bases not matched to a gene. CDR3 sequence: CASSYKGATGNTIYF. The DNA of the CDR3 is TGTGCCAGCAGTTATAAGGGGGCAACTGGAAACACCATATATTTT.

The V gene is TRBV2, the J gene TRBJ1-2, with D hard to call. This CDR3 is 11 amino acids long. V was cut by 2 bases and J by 8 bases, with 6 bases left in between. The germline V gene encodes CDR1 SNHLY and CDR2 FYNNEI. Written as DNA, the CDR3 is TGTGCCAGCAGTGAATACGAAGGCTACACCTTC. This translates into CASSEYEGYTF.

V and J are TRBV6-1 and TRBJ2-3, with 9 positions matching TRBD2. This CDR3 has 16 residues. J gave up 9 bases and V 2 bases, and 12 bases lay outside the gene matches. Germline V gives CDR1 MNHNS, CDR2 SASEGT. CDR3 in amino acids: CASSETRPGLAYTQYF. CDR3 DNA: TGTGCCAGCAGTGAAACTCGACCGGGACTAGCTTACACGCAGTATTTT.

V usage is TRBV2 and J usage is TRBJ2-2; tentative D call: TRBD2 (6 bases). The length of the CDR3 is 16 residues. Germline CDR1 is SNHLY and CDR2 is FYNNEI. V was clipped by 3 bases and J by 0 bases, with 11 bases between them. The CDR3 DNA follows: TGTGCCAGCAGTGATTTAGCGGAAACGAACACCGGGGAGCTGTTTTTT. Amino acid sequence: CASSDLAETNTGELFF.

V usage is TRBV5-1 and J usage is TRBJ1-2, with 9 bases identical to TRBD1. V shed 4 bases, J shed 10 bases, and the junction held 8 bases outside the gene matches. Looked up from germline, CDR1 is SGHRS and CDR2 is YFSETQ. The CDR3 length is 13 residues. CDR3 coding DNA: TGCGCCAGCAGCCCGATGGACAGGGGAACCTACACCTTC. Protein product: CASSPMDRGTYTF.

V and J are TRBV30 and TRBJ2-2; TRBD2 matches 9 bases. This CDR3 has 16 residues. Germline loops: CDR1 GTSNPN, CDR2 SVGIG (reference sequence). V lost 0 bases, J lost 5 bases, and 7 bases stayed unmatched. CDR3 DNA: TGTGCCTGGAGTGTCGGCGGGAGGGCCCAAACCGGGGAGCTGTTTTTT. This sequence encodes CAWSVGGRAQTGELFF.

V is TRBV27 and J is TRBJ1-4; D is possibly TRBD1 (6 bases). Looked up from germline, CDR1 is MNHEY and CDR2 is SMNVEV (reference sequence). This CDR3 comprises 16 residues. V was clipped by 3 bases and J by 0 bases, with 11 bases between them. The CDR3 bases are TGTGCCAGCAGTTTCCACAGGACAGCAACTAATGAAAAACTGTTTTTT. This sequence encodes CASSFHRTATNEKLFF.

For the CDR3, the DNA is TGTGCCAGCTCACCGCTTACTAGCACAGATACGCAGTATTTT. Translation: CASSPLTSTDTQYF. The J gene is TRBJ2-3, the V gene TRBV18; D gene unclear. The CDR3 is 14 amino acids. Per the germline V gene, CDR1 is KGHSH and CDR2 is LQKENI. Trimming took off 3 bases at V and 0 bases at J, with 7 bases between the two ends.

The rearrangement links TRBV7-3 to TRBJ2-3; tentative D call: TRBD2 (6 bases). Between the trimmed V and J ends, which lost 4 bases and 2 bases, there was a span of 10 bases. The germline V gene has CDR1 SGHTA and CDR2 FQGTGA. The CDR3 is made up of 14 amino acids. Here the CDR3 reads CASSSGTSTDTQYF. The CDR3 DNA reads as TGTGCCAGCAGCTCTGGGACTTCCACAGATACGCAGTATTTT.

The V gene is TRBV6-6, the J gene TRBJ2-7; 9 bases agree with TRBD1. CDR1 MNHNY and CDR2 SVGAGI come from the germline V gene (reference sequence). J gave up 2 bases and V 2 bases, and 4 bases lay outside the gene matches. This CDR3 region has 15 residues. The CDR3 is CASSYKRQGAYEQYF. DNA for the CDR3: TGTGCCAGCAGTTACAAAAGACAGGGGGCCTACGAGCAGTACTTC.

This chain joins TRBV5-1 and TRBJ1-4; weak D call: TRBD1 (6 bases). Trimming removed 5 bases at V and 3 bases at J, with 11 bases between. This CDR3 region has 14 residues. The V gene's germline CDR1 is SGHRS and CDR2 YFSETQ. The CDR3 reads CASRGGRANEKLFF. CDR3 DNA sequence: TGCGCCAGCAGAGGGGGAAGGGCTAATGAAAAACTGTTTTTT.

The chain carries TRBV7-2 and TRBJ2-3, with TRBD2 matching 8 bases. The CDR3 is 16 residues long. Germline V gene lookup returns CDR1 SGHTA and CDR2 FQGNSA. V gave up 1 base and J gave up 5 bases; unmatched junction bases: 8. CDR3 nucleotides: TGTGCCAGCAGCTTAGGAGGGTCGGGAGGGATAGATACGCAGTATTTT. Protein sequence: CASSLGGSGGIDTQYF.

This chain joins TRBV5-4 and TRBJ2-2, with D maybe TRBD1 (6 bases). CDR1 SGHNT and CDR2 YYREEE come from the germline V gene (reference sequence). V lost 3 bases and J 3 bases, leaving 9 bases between the germline ends. The CDR3 length is 14 residues. CDR3 in amino acids: CASSSDSHTGELFF. CDR3 nucleotide sequence: TGTGCCAGCAGCTCGGACAGCCACACCGGGGAGCTGTTTTTT.

CDR3 sequence (DNA): TGTGCCAGCAGCTTAGCACAGGTATTGACTAGCGGCAATGAGCAGTTCTTC. It yields the protein CASSLAQVLTSGNEQFF. V usage is TRBV7-9 and J usage is TRBJ2-1; 9 nucleotides line up with TRBD2. The CDR3 spans 17 residues. The germline V gene has CDR1 SEHNR and CDR2 FQNEAQ (reference sequence). V lost 0 bases and J lost 6; bases outside the gene matches: 9.

The chain carries TRBV29-1 and TRBJ1-6, with 12 bases identical to TRBD1. This CDR3 has 13 residues. V lost 6 bases and J lost 7; bases outside the gene matches: 1. CDR1 and CDR2 (germline): SQVTM, ANQGSEA. CDR3 DNA sequence: TGCAGCGTGGGGACAGGGGGCAATTCACCCCTCCACTTT. It yields the protein CSVGTGGNSPLHF.

The CDR3 DNA is TGTGCCATCAGTGAATACGACCGGGAAGAGCAGTTCTTC. As protein: CAISEYDREEQFF. The chain uses TRBV10-3 and TRBJ2-1; D is perhaps TRBD2 (5 bases). Trimming stripped 3 bases from V and 10 bases from J, with 13 bases between. The CDR3 contains 13 residues. In germline, CDR1 is ENHRY, CDR2 SYGVKD.

The rearrangement uses TRBV2 and TRBJ2-7; no clear D. CDR3 length: 11 residues. CDR1 is SNHLY and CDR2 is FYNNEI in the germline V gene. In DNA, the CDR3 is TGTGCATCGGAGCTGGGCTACGAGCAGTACTTC. Translated: CASELGYEQYF.

This rearrangement joins TRBV28 to TRBJ2-5, with D tentatively TRBD1 (6 bases). The germline V gene encodes CDR1 MDHEN and CDR2 SYDVKM. The V end was cut by 5 bases, the J end by 3 bases, with 13 bases between. The CDR3 covers 14 residues. The DNA of the CDR3 is TGTGCCAGCAGTCCTGGGACACTAGAAGAGACCCAGTACTTC. Its protein is CASSPGTLEETQYF.

The V call is TRBV5-4, the J call TRBJ1-1, with D perhaps matching TRBD1 (5 bases). Trimming left V 3 bases short and J 3 bases short, with 12 bases between. CDR3 length equals 14 residues. Per germline, CDR1 SGHNT and CDR2 YYREEE (reference sequence). The DNA for the CDR3 is TGTGCCAGCAGCTCCGGACACGCTTACACTGAAGCTTTCTTT. It specifies CASSSGHAYTEAFF. Complete variable domain (other parts from reference TRBV5-4 and TRBJ1-1): ETGVTQSPTHLIKTRGQQVTLRCSSQSGHNTVSWYQQALGQGPQFIFQYYREEENGRGNFPPRFSGLQFPNYSSELNVNALELDDSALYLCASSSGHAYTEAFFGQGTRLTVV.

J is TRBJ2-6 and V is TRBV5-1, with no clear D. The germline gives CDR1 SGHRS, CDR2 YFSETQ. The CDR3 runs to 14 residues. Between the trimmed V and J ends, which lost 0 bases and 0 bases, there was a span of 1 base. Here the CDR3 reads CASSLVSGANVLTF. The CDR3 coding sequence is TGCGCCAGCAGCTTGGTCTCTGGGGCCAACGTCCTGACTTTC.

The chain employs TRBV6-1 and TRBJ1-6; a possible D gene is TRBD1 (5 bases). CDR1 MNHNS and CDR2 SASEGT come from the germline V gene. The CDR3 length is 13 residues. The ends were cut back, 7 bases at V and 7 bases at J, with 11 bases in the middle. The CDR3 reads CASTQWGNSPLHF. DNA of the CDR3: TGTGCCAGCACCCAGTGGGGGAATTCACCCCTCCACTTT.